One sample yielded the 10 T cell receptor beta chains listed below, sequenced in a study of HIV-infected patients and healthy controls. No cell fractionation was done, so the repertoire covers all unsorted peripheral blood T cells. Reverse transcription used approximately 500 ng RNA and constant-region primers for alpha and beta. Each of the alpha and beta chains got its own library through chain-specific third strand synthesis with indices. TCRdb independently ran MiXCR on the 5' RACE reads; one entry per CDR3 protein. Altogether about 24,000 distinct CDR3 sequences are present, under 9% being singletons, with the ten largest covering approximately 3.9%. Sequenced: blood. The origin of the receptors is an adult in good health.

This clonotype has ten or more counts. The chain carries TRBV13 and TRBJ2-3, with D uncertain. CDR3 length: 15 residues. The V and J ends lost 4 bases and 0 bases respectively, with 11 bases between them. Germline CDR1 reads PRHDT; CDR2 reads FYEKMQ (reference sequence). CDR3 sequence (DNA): TGTGCCAGCAGCTCTAGGCGGAGAAGCACAGATACGCAGTATTTT. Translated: CASSSRRRSTDTQYF.

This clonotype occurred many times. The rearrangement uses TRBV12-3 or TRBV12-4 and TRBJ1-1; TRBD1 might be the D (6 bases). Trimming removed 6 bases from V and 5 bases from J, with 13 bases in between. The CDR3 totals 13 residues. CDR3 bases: TGTGCCAGCAGGAACAGGGTTGGGACTGAAGCTTTCTTT. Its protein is CASRNRVGTEAFF.

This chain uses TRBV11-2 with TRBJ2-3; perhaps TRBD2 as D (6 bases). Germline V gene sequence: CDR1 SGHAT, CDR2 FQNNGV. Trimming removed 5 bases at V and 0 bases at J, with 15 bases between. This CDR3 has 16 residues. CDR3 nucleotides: TGTGCCAGCAGCGGAGGGAAGCAGCCCAGCACAGATACGCAGTATTTT. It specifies CASSGGKQPSTDTQYF.

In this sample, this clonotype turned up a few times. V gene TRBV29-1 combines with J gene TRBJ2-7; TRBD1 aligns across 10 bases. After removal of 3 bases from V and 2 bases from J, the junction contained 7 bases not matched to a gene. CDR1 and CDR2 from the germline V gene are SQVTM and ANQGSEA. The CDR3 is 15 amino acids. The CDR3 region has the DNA TGCAGCGTTGAGGGGGGACAGGGGCCCACCTACGAGCAGTACTTC. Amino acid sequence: CSVEGGQGPTYEQYF.

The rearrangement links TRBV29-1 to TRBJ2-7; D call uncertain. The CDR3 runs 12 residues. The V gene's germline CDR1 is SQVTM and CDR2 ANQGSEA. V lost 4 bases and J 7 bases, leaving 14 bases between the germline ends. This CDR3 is CSVVPTLGEQYF. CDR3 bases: TGCAGCGTTGTTCCAACTTTGGGGGAGCAGTACTTC.

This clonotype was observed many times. Written as DNA, the CDR3 is TGCGCCAGCAGCATTGGGACAGGGCACACTGAAGCTTTCTTT. Its translation: CASSIGTGHTEAFF. The chain couples TRBV5-1 to TRBJ1-1; TRBD1 matches at 9 bases. Looked up from germline, CDR1 is SGHRS and CDR2 is YFSETQ. There are 14 residues in the CDR3. V shed 4 bases, J shed 3 bases, and the junction held 4 bases outside the gene matches.

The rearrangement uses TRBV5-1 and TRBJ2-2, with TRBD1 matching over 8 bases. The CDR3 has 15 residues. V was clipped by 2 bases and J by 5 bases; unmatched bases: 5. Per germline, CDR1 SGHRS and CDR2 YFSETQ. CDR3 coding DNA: TGCGCCAGCAGCTTCGACAGGGGTCGGACCGGGGAGCTGTTTTTT. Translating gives CASSFDRGRTGELFF.

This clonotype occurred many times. The CDR3 DNA is TGTGCCACTAGGGAGGGGGGGAGCGGAGATACGCAGTATTTT. Protein product: CATREGGSGDTQYF. This chain uses TRBV12-3 or TRBV12-4 with TRBJ2-3, with TRBD2 as a possible D gene (7 bases). This CDR3 region has 14 residues. Trimming pared 10 bases from V and 5 bases from J, leaving 19 bases between.

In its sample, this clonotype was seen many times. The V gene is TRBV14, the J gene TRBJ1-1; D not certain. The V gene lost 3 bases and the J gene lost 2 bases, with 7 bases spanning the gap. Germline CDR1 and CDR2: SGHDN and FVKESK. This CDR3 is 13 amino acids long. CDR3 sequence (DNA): TGTGCCAGCAGCCAGGAGTTAAACACTGAAGCTTTCTTT. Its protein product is CASSQELNTEAFF.

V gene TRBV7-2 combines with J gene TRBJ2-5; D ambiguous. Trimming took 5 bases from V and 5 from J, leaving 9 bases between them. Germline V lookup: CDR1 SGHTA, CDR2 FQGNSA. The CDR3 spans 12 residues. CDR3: CASSPSEETQYF. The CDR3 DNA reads TGTGCCAGCAGCCCCTCCGAGGAGACCCAGTACTTC.